Sequencing of this T cell receptor (beta chain) was carried out in a study of CD8+CD57+ T cells in acquired aplastic anemia. About the research overall: CD4+ and CD8+ cells, once sorted, gave DNA averaging roughly 3.2 ug.

All sequencing subjects had displayed CD8+CD57+ cell expansion on flow cytometry. It was genomic DNA that served as the template for profiling TCR beta VDJ and CDR3. TCRdb ran MiXCR on the reads and lists one entry per CDR3 protein. This table has 450,000 to 550,000 distinct CDR3 sequences, approximately 33% appearing once. V shed 5 bases, J shed 2 bases, and the junction held 8 bases outside the gene matches. The CDR3 is 15 residues long. Germline CDR1 is SGHTA and CDR2 is FQGNSA. The material sequenced was sorted CD4+, CD8+, or CD8+CD57+ T cells (not recorded which) from PBMCs. The TCR originated in a human donor with aplastic anemia. The chain uses TRBV7-2 and TRBJ2-5, with 7 bases that match TRBD1. The CDR3 bases are TGTGCCAGCAGCGACCCGCGCAGGGGGCAAGAGACCCAGTACTTC. This sequence encodes CASSDPRRGQETQYF.